This TCR beta chain stems from a study of technical replicates of blood from a few donors. Generated by immunoSEQ multiplex PCR, the TCRdb table keeps only in-frame clones and is missing some. The data show 75,000 to 95,000 clones, just under 95% seen once. Trimming took 5 bases from V and 6 from J, leaving 16 bases between them. This CDR3 spans 14 amino acids. Germline V gene lookup returns CDR1 SGHNT and CDR2 YENEEA. The sequencing sample was made of T cells isolated from PBMCs. The source is a human donor in good health. This sequence joins TRBV11-3 and TRBJ1-1; D remains ambiguous. This chain's CDR3 is CASSLRVSGSEAFF. The CDR3 nucleotides are TGTGCCAGCAGCCTGCGGGTGTCCGGCTCTGAAGCTTTCTTT. The full variable domain, rest sourced from reference TRBV11-3 and TRBJ1-1, is EAGVVQSPRYKIIEKKQPVAFWCNPISGHNTLYWYLQNLGQGPELLIRYENEEAVDDSQLPKDRFSAERLKGVDSTLKIQPAELGDSAVYLCASSLRVSGSEAFFGQGTRLTVV.